These 16 T cell receptor beta chains came from one sample sequenced in a study of blood T cell repertoires in COVID-19. TCRdb's copy holds only in-frame clones and misses some; the assay was immunoSEQ multiplex PCR. This table has some 120,000 clones, 80% appearing once. Sequencing input: peripheral blood. All receptors come from a human donor in a cohort sampled during active COVID-19.

This chain joins TRBV5-8 and TRBJ2-7, with 12 bases identical to TRBD1. Germline-derived CDR1 and CDR2 are SGHTS and YDEGEE. This CDR3 spans 15 amino acids. J lost 6 bases, V lost 1 base, and 5 bases had no gene match. The CDR3 nucleotides read TGTGCCAGCAGCTTGCGTGGGACAGGGGGCGGCGAGCAGTACTTC. This codes for CASSLRGTGGGEQYF.

J is TRBJ1-5 and V is TRBV2; D unresolved. The germline CDR1 and CDR2 sequences are SNHLY and FYNNEI. V was trimmed by 5 bases and J by 7 bases, leaving 9 bases between them. The CDR3 consists of 12 residues. The CDR3 DNA reads as TGTGCCAGCAGTTCTGTCGTCCAGCCCCAGCATTTT. Its protein is CASSSVVQPQHF.

This clone was seen a few times. The V gene is TRBV10-1, the J gene TRBJ2-7, with D possibly TRBD1 on 6 matching bases. The CDR3 totals 14 residues. Germline-derived CDR1 and CDR2 are WNHNN and SYGVQD (reference sequence). Trimming cost V 4 bases and J 2 bases, with 12 bases left between them. CDR3 loop: CASSGAQGPYEQYF. CDR3 sequence (DNA): TGCGCCAGCAGTGGGGCGCAGGGGCCCTACGAGCAGTACTTC.

The chain recombines TRBV5-1 with TRBJ2-5; 9 positions agree with TRBD2. Germline V gene lookup returns CDR1 SGHRS and CDR2 YFSETQ. The trim removed 0 bases at V and 2 bases at J, leaving 2 bases unmatched. The length of the CDR3 is 15 residues. Here the CDR3 reads CASSLGGRGQETQYF. CDR3 nucleotides: TGCGCCAGCAGCTTGGGCGGGAGGGGTCAAGAGACCCAGTACTTC.

The CDR3: CASSVVGTGFNYGYTF. CDR3 nucleotides: TGTGCCAGCAGCGTAGTAGGGACAGGGTTTAACTATGGCTACACCTTC. V and J are TRBV9 and TRBJ1-2, with 9 bases matching TRBD1. Germline V gene lookup returns CDR1 SGDLS and CDR2 YYNGEE. The CDR3 runs 16 residues. V trimming: 0 bases; J trimming: 1 base; junction bases outside the gene matches: 4.

The chain recombines TRBV7-2 with TRBJ1-5; maybe TRBD1 (6 bases). CDR1 and CDR2 from the germline V gene are SGHTA and FQGNSA. The CDR3 is 16 amino acids. The germline V and J ends were trimmed by 5 bases and 3 bases, with 17 bases remaining between them. CDR3 bases: TGTGCCAGCAGCCTTGCAGGGGTTGGCCTCAATCAGCCCCAGCATTTT. This gives the protein CASSLAGVGLNQPQHF.

The chain is built from TRBV19 and TRBJ2-4; 8 bases agree with TRBD1. V lost 5 bases and J lost 9; bases outside the gene matches: 6. The CDR3 runs 13 residues. CDR1 is LNHDA and CDR2 is SQIVND in the germline V gene (reference sequence). The CDR3 here is CASSADRESIQYF. In DNA form, the CDR3 reads TGTGCCAGTAGTGCGGACAGGGAAAGCATTCAGTACTTC.

This rearrangement joins TRBV11-2 to TRBJ2-2; TRBD2 matches at 8 bases. In germline, CDR1 is SGHAT, CDR2 FQNNGV. The V gene end was trimmed by 5 bases and the J gene end by 7 bases; junction bases not matched to a gene: 12. CDR3 size: 16 residues. The CDR3 nucleotides read TGTGCCAGCAGCCGACTCAGCGGGAGAGATGGCGGGGAGCTGTTTTTT. Translated, it gives CASSRLSGRDGGELFF.

This clone was detected once. CDR3 amino acids: CASSLDPGDPDTQYF. CDR3 nucleotides: TGCGCCAGCAGCTTGGATCCGGGGGACCCAGATACGCAGTATTTT. This chain uses TRBV5-1 with TRBJ2-3; D may be TRBD2 (6 bases). Per germline, CDR1 SGHRS and CDR2 YFSETQ. The CDR3 length is 15 residues. The germline V and J ends were trimmed by 0 bases and 4 bases, with 12 bases remaining between them.

The chain joins TRBV4-3 to TRBJ1-1; 12 bases line up with TRBD1. The CDR3 has 14 amino acids. Losses at the gene ends were 0 bases for V and 11 bases for J; bases not matched to a gene: 4. Germline lookup yields CDR1 LGHNA and CDR2 YSLEER. DNA of the CDR3: TGCGCCAGCAGCCAAGATTCGGGACAGGGGGCGGCTTTCTTT. Its protein product is CASSQDSGQGAAFF.

This rearrangement joins TRBV15 to TRBJ1-1; D gene uncertain. Trimming shortened V by 0 bases and J by 4 bases, and 12 bases separated the two germline ends. This CDR3 has 15 amino acids. Germline loops: CDR1 LNHNV, CDR2 YYDKDF (reference sequence). CDR3 sequence reads: CATSRDEEVLTEAFF. DNA of the CDR3: TGTGCCACCAGCAGAGATGAGGAGGTGCTCACTGAAGCTTTCTTT.

The table lists this clone with a count of one. This chain connects TRBV29-1 to TRBJ1-1; 7 nucleotides align to TRBD1. The CDR3 runs to 16 residues. Trimming at V came to 0 bases and at J to 3 bases, leaving 10 bases not matched to a gene. Germline CDR1 reads SQVTM; CDR2 reads ANQGSEA. The CDR3 DNA is TGCAGCGTTGAAGACCGTAGTGACAGGGAAGACACTGAAGCTTTCTTT. Protein sequence: CSVEDRSDREDTEAFF.

The CDR3 loop reads CASSPRTGMNTEAFF. DNA for the CDR3: TGTGCCAGCTCACCCCGGACAGGAATGAACACTGAAGCTTTCTTT. The chain is built from TRBV18 and TRBJ1-1, with 7 bases that match TRBD1. The V and J ends lost 3 bases and 0 bases, in that order; junction bases with no gene match: 4. The CDR3 sequence is 15 residues long. Germline CDR1 is KGHSH and CDR2 is LQKENI.

This clone was observed a handful of times. The chain joins TRBV29-1 to TRBJ1-2, with TRBD1 identical over 9 bases. J was trimmed by 8 bases and V by 7 bases; bases with no gene match: 20. CDR1 and CDR2 from the germline V gene are SQVTM and ANQGSEA. The CDR3 is 16 residues long. The CDR3 DNA is TGCAGCGCCCAGAGGGACAGGGACTCTGCGTTGGGGGGCTACACCTTC. Amino acid sequence: CSAQRDRDSALGGYTF.

The chain links TRBV28 to TRBJ1-2; D is possibly TRBD1 (6 bases). Trimming removed 3 bases from V and 2 bases from J, with 10 bases in between. This CDR3 has 14 amino acids. Germline assignment: CDR1 MDHEN and CDR2 SYDVKM. Here the CDR3 reads CASSFGGANYGYTF. The CDR3 DNA reads as TGTGCCAGCAGTTTCGGGGGGGCCAACTATGGCTACACCTTC.

This chain links TRBV10-3 with TRBJ2-1; 9 bases agree with TRBD2. Germline V gives CDR1 ENHRY, CDR2 SYGVKD. V lost 1 base to trimming and J lost 6 bases; unmatched junction nucleotides: 4. The CDR3 has 15 residues. The CDR3 DNA reads TGTGCCATCAGTGAGTTGGTAGCGGGGGCCAATGAGCAGTTCTTC. It specifies CAISELVAGANEQFF.